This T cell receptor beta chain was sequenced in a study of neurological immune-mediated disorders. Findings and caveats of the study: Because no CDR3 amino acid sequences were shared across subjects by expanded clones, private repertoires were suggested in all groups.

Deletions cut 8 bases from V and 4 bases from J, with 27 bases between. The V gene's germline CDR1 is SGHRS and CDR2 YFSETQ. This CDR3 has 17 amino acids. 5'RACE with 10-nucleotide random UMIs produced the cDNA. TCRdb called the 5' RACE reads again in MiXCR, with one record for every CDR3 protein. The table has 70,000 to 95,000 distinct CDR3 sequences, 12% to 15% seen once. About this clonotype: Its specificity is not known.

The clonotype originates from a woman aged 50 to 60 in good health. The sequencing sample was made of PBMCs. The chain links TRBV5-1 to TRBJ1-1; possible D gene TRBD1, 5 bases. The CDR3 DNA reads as TGCGCCAGTACCTACCGGACATGGGGAGCACTGCCCACTGAAGCTTTCTTT. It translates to CASTYRTWGALPTEAFF. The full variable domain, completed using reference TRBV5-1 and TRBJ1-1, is KAGVTQTPRYLIKTRGQQVTLSCSPISGHRSVSWYQQTPGQGLQFLFEYFSETQRNKGNFPGRFSGRQFSNSRSEMNVSTLELGDSALYLCASTYRTWGALPTEAFFGQGTRLTVV.